Here is one T cell receptor beta chain with its context. This sample stems from a study of blood T cell repertoires in COVID-19. The CDR3 totals 14 residues. The V gene lost 2 bases and the J gene lost 6 bases, with 13 bases spanning the gap. Germline lookup yields CDR1 KGHSH and CDR2 LQKENI. Authors' processing steps: Reference gene primer amplification gave nucleated cell count estimates. Sequencing used immunoSEQ multiplex PCR; TCRdb keeps in-frame clones, though not all of them. That table furnishes V, J and clone size, whereas the DNA furnished D and trimming. The data contain some 76,000 clones, over 70% of them singletons.

Sequences were obtained from peripheral blood. The chain carries TRBV18 and TRBJ1-2, with D tentatively TRBD1 (5 bases). This TCR derives from a man aged 50 to 60 with acute or convalescent COVID-19. The CDR3 DNA reads as TGTGCCAGCTCACCAACTATGACAGACAATGGCTACACCTTC. It codes for CASSPTMTDNGYTF. The variable domain in full, completed from reference TRBV18 and TRBJ1-2, reads NAGVMQNPRHLVRRRGQEARLRCSPMKGHSHVYWYRQLPEEGLKFMVYLQKENIIDESGMPKERFSAEFPKEGPSILRIQQVVRGDSAAYFCASSPTMTDNGYTFGSGTRLTVV.